Sequencing of this T cell receptor beta chain was carried out in a study of blood T cell repertoires in COVID-19. Study details: Sites in the United States, Italy and Spain provided acute and convalescent COVID-19 samples.

Trimming removed 2 bases from V and 1 base from J; junction bases left unmatched: 9. Germline-derived CDR1 and CDR2 are SNHLY and FYNNEI. The length of the CDR3 is 17 residues. Participants came from about two dozen US areas, aged about 18 to 90 years. Assay used: immunoSEQ multiplex PCR; TCRdb lists only in-frame clones, some missing. The sample has hundreds of thousands of clones; under 90% are singletons. This sequence originates from a man between 60 and 75 years old who had recovered from COVID-19. Source material: PBMCs or T cells enriched from blood (not recorded which). The V call is TRBV2, the J call TRBJ2-7, with 9 nucleotides matching TRBD1. CDR3 sequence reads: CASSENQRGTGSYEQYF. The CDR3 coding sequence is TGTGCCAGCAGTGAAAATCAAAGGGGGACAGGGTCCTACGAGCAGTACTTC.